The 31 T cell receptor beta chains below all came from one sample that was sequenced in a study of cytomegalovirus exposure and HLA in healthy donors (dated by TCRdb to the late 2010s). The library was generated by the immunoSEQ multiplex PCR assay. For the multiplex PCR, a mixture combining 60 forward primers for TCR Vbeta segments and 13 reverse primers for TCR Jbeta segments was used. TCRdb re-hosts the immuneACCESS table, in-frame sequences only. Its copies lack some clones; in the studies checked, an unresolved V gene accounts for under half of them, and the cause for the rest is not known. This sample has tens of thousands of clones in its table, and roughly two thirds of those were observed once. The leading ten clones occupy about 5.5% of the sample. Sequencing was done on a sample of PBMCs. The origin of the receptors is a man aged 50 to 60 in good health and CMV-seronegative.

This clone was recorded a few times. This sequence joins TRBV5-1 and TRBJ1-1, with unresolved D. V lost 4 bases, J lost 14 bases, and 18 bases lay in between. Germline CDR1 and CDR2: SGHRS and YFSETQ. The CDR3 covers 12 residues. In nucleotides, the CDR3 is TGCGCCAGCAGCCCGGTGGGTGGGAGTGGGTTCTTT. It translates to CASSPVGGSGFF.

The chain is built from TRBV29-1 and TRBJ2-7; 8 nucleotides align to TRBD1. The CDR3 covers 17 residues. Trimming at V came to 1 base and at J to 0 bases, leaving 11 bases not matched to a gene. Germline values: CDR1 SQVTM, CDR2 ANQGSEA. The CDR3 DNA follows: TGCAGCGTTGAAGGTTTTTTCGGGACAGGCACCTCCTACGAGCAGTACTTC. It yields the protein CSVEGFFGTGTSYEQYF.

The chain recombines TRBV19 with TRBJ2-5; the match to TRBD1 covers 9 bases. The J call may be incorrect, as the DNA end agrees better with TRBJ2-7. The germline gives CDR1 LNHDA, CDR2 SQIVND (reference sequence). There are 16 residues in the CDR3. CDR3 sequence (DNA): TGTGCCAGTAGTCCGAAGAGAGGGACAGGGCTACTCGAGCAGTACTTC. As protein: CASSPKRGTGLLEQYF.

The CDR3 sequence: CASIPGAAGTGTVGELFF. The CDR3 DNA reads as TGTGCCAGCATCCCTGGGGCGGCCGGGACAGGGACTGTCGGGGAGCTGTTTTTT. The rearrangement uses TRBV28 and TRBJ2-2; 9 bases align to TRBD1. The CDR3 runs to 18 residues. V lost 7 bases to trimming and J lost 7 bases; unmatched junction nucleotides: 19. CDR1 MDHEN and CDR2 SYDVKM come from the germline V gene. Full variable domain (missing parts from reference TRBV28 and TRBJ2-2): DVKVTQSSRYLVKRTGEKVFLECVQDMDHENMFWYRQDPGLGLRLIYFSYDVKMKEKGDIPEGYSVSREKKERFSLILESASTNQTSMYLCASIPGAAGTGTVGELFFGEGSRLTVL.

The rearrangement links TRBV11-2 to TRBJ1-5, with D hard to call. V lost 2 bases and J 0 bases, leaving 2 bases between the germline ends. The CDR3 runs to 13 residues. CDR1 is SGHAT, CDR2 FQNNGV, per germline. The chain's CDR3 is CASSLRSNQPQHF. CDR3 nucleotides: TGTGCCAGCAGCTTACGTAGCAATCAGCCCCAGCATTTT.

The chain joins TRBV6-5 to TRBJ1-3, with 10 bases identical to TRBD1. The length of the CDR3 is 16 residues. Germline-derived CDR1 and CDR2 are MNHEY and SVGAGI. J was trimmed by 3 bases and V by 0 bases; bases with no gene match: 2. The chain's CDR3 is CASSYSGQGSGNTIYF. CDR3 DNA sequence: TGTGCCAGCAGTTACTCGGGACAGGGGAGTGGAAACACCATATATTTT.

The V and J genes are TRBV6-4 and TRBJ1-1; TRBD1 matches at 7 bases. Trimming removed 4 bases from V and 6 bases from J; junction bases left unmatched: 17. Germline loops: CDR1 MRHNA, CDR2 SNTAGT. The CDR3 is made up of 17 amino acids. CDR3 amino acids: CASSAPAPLTGAPEAFF. CDR3 nucleotide sequence: TGTGCCAGCAGTGCCCCAGCCCCGTTAACAGGGGCCCCTGAAGCTTTCTTT.

The chain is built from TRBV2 and TRBJ2-4; D gene ambiguous. Germline V gene sequence: CDR1 SNHLY, CDR2 FYNNEI. V was shortened by 2 bases and J by 7 bases, with 12 bases between the two germline ends. The CDR3 is 14 residues long. DNA for the CDR3: TGTGCCAGCAGTGAAACATCAATGATCAACATTCAGTACTTC. It specifies CASSETSMINIQYF. The full variable domain, with the rest looked up from reference TRBV2 and TRBJ2-4, is EPEVTQTPSHQVTQMGQEVILRCVPISNHLYFYWYRQILGQKVEFLVSFYNNEISEKSEIFDDQFSVERPDGSNFTLKIRSTKLEDSAMYFCASSETSMINIQYFGAGTRLSVL.

The chain employs TRBV7-2 and TRBJ1-3; D not resolved. CDR1 SGHTA and CDR2 FQGNSA come from the germline V gene. V was clipped by 5 bases and J by 2 bases, with 13 bases between them. This CDR3 is 15 amino acids long. The CDR3 sequence is CASSPSDGTGNTIYF. CDR3 coding DNA: TGTGCCAGCAGCCCGTCGGACGGGACTGGAAACACCATATATTTT. Together with reference TRBV7-2 and TRBJ1-3, the CDR3 gives the full variable domain: GAGVSQSPSNKVTEKGKDVELRCDPISGHTALYWYRQSLGQGLEFLIYFQGNSAPDKSGLPSDRFSAERTGGSVSTLTIQRTQQEDSAVYLCASSPSDGTGNTIYFGEGSWLTVV.

The V call is TRBV9, the J call TRBJ2-7, with a possible D match to TRBD1 (6 bases). Trimming cost V 0 bases and J 2 bases, with 12 bases left between them. There are 15 residues in the CDR3. The germline CDR1 and CDR2 sequences are SGDLS and YYNGEE. The CDR3 protein is CASSVGTAGTYEQYF. CDR3 sequence (DNA): TGTGCCAGCAGCGTAGGGACAGCTGGAACCTACGAGCAGTACTTC.

The chain recombines TRBV19 with TRBJ2-1; 11 bases match TRBD2. Trimming cost V 4 bases and J 7 bases; bases outside gene matches: 3. Germline-derived CDR1 and CDR2 are LNHDA and SQIVND (reference sequence). The CDR3 runs to 14 residues. The DNA for the CDR3 is TGTGCCAGTAGTACTAGCGGGGGGTGGAATGAGCAGTTCTTC. It translates to CASSTSGGWNEQFF. Full variable domain (missing parts from reference TRBV19 and TRBJ2-1): DGGITQSPKYLFRKEGQNVTLSCEQNLNHDAMYWYRQDPGQGLRLIYYSQIVNDFQKGDIAEGYSVSREKKESFPLTVTSAQKNPTAFYLCASSTSGGWNEQFFGPGTRLTVL.

The CDR3 DNA sequence: TGTGCCAGCTCACCCGGGACTAGTAAGGATACGCAGTATTTT. It codes for CASSPGTSKDTQYF. The genes are TRBV18 and TRBJ2-3; 8 bases are a match to TRBD2. CDR1 and CDR2 from the germline V gene are KGHSH and LQKENI. V shed 3 bases and J 6 bases; nucleotides not matched to a gene: 5. This CDR3 has 14 amino acids.

J is TRBJ2-7 and V is TRBV7-9; 8 nucleotides match TRBD2. V shed 5 bases and J 1 base; nucleotides not matched to a gene: 4. The CDR3 extends over 14 amino acids. Germline-derived CDR1 and CDR2 are SEHNR and FQNEAQ (reference sequence). The DNA for the CDR3 is TGTGCCAGCAGCCCACTAGCGGTGTCCTACGAGCAGTACTTC. Amino acids: CASSPLAVSYEQYF.

The chain is built from TRBV2 and TRBJ2-3; D perhaps matches TRBD1 (6 bases). Germline lookup yields CDR1 SNHLY and CDR2 FYNNEI. V was clipped by 5 bases and J by 3 bases, with 15 bases between them. This CDR3 has 15 amino acids. CDR3 sequence (DNA): TGTGCCAGCAGTTTCGGACAGCTCTCAACAGATACGCAGTATTTT. Protein sequence: CASSFGQLSTDTQYF.

This chain joins TRBV6-1 and TRBJ1-2; 10 bases fit TRBD1. This CDR3 is 14 amino acids long. Germline loops: CDR1 MNHNS, CDR2 SASEGT. J gave up 7 bases and V 6 bases, and 8 bases lay outside the gene matches. The CDR3 nucleotides read TGTGCCAGCAGCGGAGGGGGACAGGGGCTTGGCTACACCTTC. Translated, it gives CASSGGGQGLGYTF.

The V and J genes are TRBV29-1 and TRBJ2-5; 7 bases map to TRBD2. The V segment lost 4 bases and the J segment 5 bases; nucleotides outside the gene matches: 10. The CDR3 is made up of 14 amino acids. CDR1 is SQVTM and CDR2 is ANQGSEA in the germline V gene. CDR3 protein: CSVGTPSGGETQYF. In DNA, the CDR3 is TGCAGCGTTGGGACTCCTAGCGGCGGGGAGACCCAGTACTTC.

The J gene is TRBJ1-2, the V gene TRBV2; TRBD1 matches at 8 bases. The CDR3 runs 14 residues. After removal of 4 bases from V and 4 bases from J, the junction contained 5 bases not matched to a gene. Germline V gene data show CDR1 as SNHLY and CDR2 as FYNNEI. The CDR3: CASSGNRGGYGYTF. DNA for the CDR3: TGTGCCAGCAGTGGTAACAGGGGGGGCTATGGCTACACCTTC.

The CDR3 is CASSIRGETQYF. Here the CDR3 DNA reads TGTGCCAGTAGTATAAGGGGGGAGACCCAGTACTTC. The genes are TRBV19 and TRBJ2-5, with D perhaps TRBD1 (6 bases). The V gene's germline CDR1 is LNHDA and CDR2 SQIVND (reference sequence). CDR3 length: 12 residues. The germline V and J ends were trimmed by 2 bases and 5 bases, with 6 bases remaining between them.

DNA for the CDR3: TGTGCCAGCAGCACATTGACGAGGGAGGCCACTGAAGCTTTCTTT. Protein: CASSTLTREATEAFF. J is TRBJ1-1 and V is TRBV5-6, with unresolved D. Germline V gene sequence: CDR1 SGHDT, CDR2 YYEEEE. This CDR3 comprises 15 residues. The ends were cut back, 4 bases at V and 4 bases at J, with 17 bases in the middle. The variable domain in full, completed from reference TRBV5-6 and TRBJ1-1, reads DAGVTQSPTHLIKTRGQQVTLRCSPKSGHDTVSWYQQALGQGPQFIFQYYEEEERQRGNFPDRFSGHQFPNYSSELNVNALLLGDSALYLCASSTLTREATEAFFGQGTRLTVV.

The chain uses TRBV10-3 and TRBJ2-5; D possibly corresponds to TRBD2 (5 bases). Germline V lookup: CDR1 ENHRY, CDR2 SYGVKD. The length of the CDR3 is 14 residues. V was pared by 4 bases and J by 5 bases, with 14 bases between. The CDR3 sequence: CAISGSGSGETQYF. The CDR3 DNA follows: TGTGCCATCAGTGGGTCCGGGTCGGGGGAGACCCAGTACTTC.

This clone was observed a single time. The genes are TRBV6-6 and TRBJ1-5; unclear D gene. The ends were cut back, 2 bases at V and 6 bases at J, with 8 bases in the middle. The CDR3 has 13 amino acids. Germline V gives CDR1 MNHNY, CDR2 SVGAGI (reference sequence). CDR3 DNA sequence: TGTGCCAGCAGTTACGAGGGCGGTCAGCCCCAGCATTTT. Its protein is CASSYEGGQPQHF.

The chain employs TRBV5-1 and TRBJ1-5; TRBD1 aligns across 7 bases. V trimming: 4 bases; J trimming: 4 bases; junction bases outside the gene matches: 11. CDR1 is SGHRS, CDR2 YFSETQ, per germline. CDR3 size: 16 residues. In nucleotides, the CDR3 is TGCGCCAGCAGCCCCCGGCCAGGGGGAGCTAATCAGCCCCAGCATTTT. Residues: CASSPRPGGANQPQHF.

The chain combines TRBV6-6 with TRBJ2-5, with D possibly being TRBD1 (6 bases). Trimming took off 6 bases at V and 5 bases at J, with 10 bases between the two ends. CDR1 is MNHNY and CDR2 is SVGAGI in the germline V gene (reference sequence). The CDR3 is made up of 12 amino acids. This CDR3 is CASSLTGETQYF. The CDR3 DNA follows: TGTGCCAGCAGCCTTACAGGGGAGACCCAGTACTTC.

The rearrangement joins TRBV13 to TRBJ2-3; 13 nucleotides match TRBD2. CDR3 size: 17 residues. Germline V gene sequence: CDR1 PRHDT, CDR2 FYEKMQ (reference sequence). After removal of 5 bases from V and 2 bases from J, the junction contained 7 bases not matched to a gene. This CDR3 reads CASSRVGLAGVTDTQYF. In DNA form, the CDR3 reads TGTGCCAGCAGCCGGGTCGGACTAGCGGGGGTCACAGATACGCAGTATTTT.

The gene calls are TRBV18 and TRBJ1-2; TRBD1 matches 9 bases. CDR3 length: 16 residues. CDR1 is KGHSH, CDR2 LQKENI, per germline. V lost 1 base and J lost 6; bases outside the gene matches: 9. The CDR3, as DNA: TGTGCCAGCTCACCACTACAGGGGGCGGGTTTTGATGGCTACACCTTC. This translates into CASSPLQGAGFDGYTF.

This rearrangement joins TRBV19 to TRBJ2-1; 11 bases line up with TRBD2. The CDR3 is 15 residues long. Trimming cost V 6 bases and J 4 bases; bases outside gene matches: 5. The germline V gene has CDR1 LNHDA and CDR2 SQIVND (reference sequence). The CDR3 bases are TGTGCCAGTAGCCGTACTAGCGGGGGATACAATGAGCAGTTCTTC. It encodes CASSRTSGGYNEQFF.

In DNA form, the CDR3 reads TGTGCCAGCAGCCTCACGGGGGGGGAGTCCTACGAGCAGTACTTC. Its protein product is CASSLTGGESYEQYF. The V gene is TRBV28, the J gene TRBJ2-7; 8 nucleotides agree with TRBD2. The germline CDR1 and CDR2 sequences are MDHEN and SYDVKM. This CDR3 region has 15 residues. The V segment lost 6 bases and the J segment 1 base; nucleotides outside the gene matches: 8.

The V gene is TRBV9, the J gene TRBJ1-6; D not certain. V lost 4 bases, J lost 9 bases, and 17 bases lay in between. In germline, CDR1 is SGDLS, CDR2 YYNGEE. The CDR3 is made up of 15 amino acids. CDR3 nucleotide sequence: TGTGCCAGCAGCCTCCGGCATGAAGGAGGTTCACCCCTCCACTTT. This sequence encodes CASSLRHEGGSPLHF.

The chain uses TRBV19 and TRBJ1-5; 9 bases are shared with TRBD1. This CDR3 is built from 15 residues. CDR1 is LNHDA, CDR2 SQIVND, per germline (reference sequence). Trimming at V came to 2 bases and at J to 7 bases, leaving 6 bases not matched to a gene. For the CDR3, the DNA is TGTGCCAGTAGTATAAGGGGGACAGGGAGACAGCCCCAGCATTTT. Amino acids: CASSIRGTGRQPQHF. Variable domain in full (rest from reference TRBV19 and TRBJ1-5): DGGITQSPKYLFRKEGQNVTLSCEQNLNHDAMYWYRQDPGQGLRLIYYSQIVNDFQKGDIAEGYSVSREKKESFPLTVTSAQKNPTAFYLCASSIRGTGRQPQHFGDGTRLSIL.

The CDR3 loop reads CASSGEEVRGTEAFF. The CDR3 nucleotides read TGTGCCAGCAGCGGCGAGGAGGTCCGAGGCACTGAAGCTTTCTTT. The V gene is TRBV6-5, the J gene TRBJ1-1; D unclear. The CDR3 extends over 15 amino acids. Germline loops: CDR1 MNHEY, CDR2 SVGAGI. Trimming left V 6 bases short and J 4 bases short, with 18 bases between.

There are a few counts of this clone. This chain links TRBV19 with TRBJ1-2; 9 bases are shared with TRBD1. This CDR3 has 15 residues. Germline trimming cut 4 bases from V and 1 base from J; bases unmatched to any gene: 4. Germline V gene sequence: CDR1 LNHDA, CDR2 SQIVND (reference sequence). CDR3 amino acids: CASSRTGAVNYGYTF. Written as DNA, the CDR3 is TGTGCCAGTAGTAGGACAGGGGCCGTTAACTATGGCTACACCTTC. The full variable domain, its missing parts supplied by reference TRBV19 and TRBJ1-2, is DGGITQSPKYLFRKEGQNVTLSCEQNLNHDAMYWYRQDPGQGLRLIYYSQIVNDFQKGDIAEGYSVSREKKESFPLTVTSAQKNPTAFYLCASSRTGAVNYGYTFGSGTRLTVV.